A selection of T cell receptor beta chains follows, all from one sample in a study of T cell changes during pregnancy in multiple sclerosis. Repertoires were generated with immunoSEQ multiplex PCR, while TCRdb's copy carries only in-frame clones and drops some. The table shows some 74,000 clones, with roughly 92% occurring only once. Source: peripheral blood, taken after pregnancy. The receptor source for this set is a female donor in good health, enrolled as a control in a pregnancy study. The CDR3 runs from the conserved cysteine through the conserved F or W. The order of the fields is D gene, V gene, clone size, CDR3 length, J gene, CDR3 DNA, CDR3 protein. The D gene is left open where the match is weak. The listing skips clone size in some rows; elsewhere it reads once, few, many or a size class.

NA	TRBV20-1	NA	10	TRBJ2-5	TGCAGTGCCTTCCTAGAGACCCAGTACTTC	CSAFLETQYF
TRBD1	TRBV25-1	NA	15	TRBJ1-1	TGTGCCAGCAGAGAGACAGGGGTGATGAACACTGAAGCTTTCTTT	CASRETGVMNTEAFF
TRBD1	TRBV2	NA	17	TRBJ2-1	TGTGCCAGCAGTGAGGGGGACAGTCGTAGCTCCTACAATGAGCAGTTCTTC	CASSEGDSRSSYNEQFF
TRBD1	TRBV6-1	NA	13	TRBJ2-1	TGTGCCAGCAGTCGACAGGGAAACAATGAGCAGTTCTTC	CASSRQGNNEQFF
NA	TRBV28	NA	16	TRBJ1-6	TGTGCCAGCAGTTTCGGGGTACAGGGCCCTAATTCACCCCTCCACTTT	CASSFGVQGPNSPLHF
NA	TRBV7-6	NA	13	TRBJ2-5	TGTGCCAGCAGCTTACAGGATCGGGAGACCCAGTACTTC	CASSLQDRETQYF
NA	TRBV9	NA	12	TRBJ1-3	TGTGCCAGCAGCATGCCCGGGAACACCATATATTTT	CASSMPGNTIYF
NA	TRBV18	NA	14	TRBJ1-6	TGTGCCAGCTCATCCAGGGTCTATAATTCACCCCTCCACTTT	CASSSRVYNSPLHF
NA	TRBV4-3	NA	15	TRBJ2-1	TGCGCCAGCAGCCAAGAACAGACCGTTTACAATGAGCAGTTCTTC	CASSQEQTVYNEQFF
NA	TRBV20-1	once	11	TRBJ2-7	TGCAGTGCCCTCCGTTTTCGGGAGCAGTACTTC	CSALRFREQYF
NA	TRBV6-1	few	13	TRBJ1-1	TGTGCCAGCAACTCGGAGGGGAACACTGAAGCTTTCTTT	CASNSEGNTEAFF
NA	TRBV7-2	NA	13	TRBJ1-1	TGTGCCAGCAGCCCCACCCAGGGGTCTGAAGCTTTCTTT	CASSPTQGSEAFF
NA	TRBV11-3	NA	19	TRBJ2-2	TGTGCCAGCAGCTTAGGAAGGGCTGGCATCAGGGATAACACCGGGGAGCTGTTTTTT	CASSLGRAGIRDNTGELFF
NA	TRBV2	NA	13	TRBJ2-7	TGTGCCAGCAACACGGACAGCTCCTACGAGCAGTACTTC	CASNTDSSYEQYF
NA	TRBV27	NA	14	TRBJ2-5	TGTGCCAGCAGTTTAGTCGGCCTAGAGGAGACCCAGTACTTC	CASSLVGLEETQYF
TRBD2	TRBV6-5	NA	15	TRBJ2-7	TGTGCCAGCGGTCGGGCTAGCGGGAGGATGTACGAGCAGTACTTC	CASGRASGRMYEQYF
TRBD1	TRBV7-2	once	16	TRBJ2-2	TGTGCCAGCAGCTTGACCGGGACAGGGAACACCGGGGAGCTGTTTTTT	CASSLTGTGNTGELFF
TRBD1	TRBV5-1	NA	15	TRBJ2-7	TGCGCCAGCAGCTTGGCGCCCGGGACAGTCTACGAGCAGTACTTC	CASSLAPGTVYEQYF